Listed below are T cell receptor beta chains from one sample, sequenced in a study of graft-versus-host responses after intestinal transplantation. Sequencing used immunoSEQ multiplex PCR; TCRdb keeps in-frame clones, though not all of them. The repertoire holds more than 75,000 clones, approximately 89% seen once, with about 0.34% in the top ten. Antigens of these TCRs are unknown. The source was unstimulated CD4+ T cells sorted from spleen or lymph node cells, collected before transplant. All receptors derive from a human donor who was the organ donor for an intestinal transplant. CDR3s include the opening cysteine and the closing phenylalanine or tryptophan. Each record gives: V gene, J gene, D gene, clone size, CDR3 DNA, CDR3 protein. The D gene is left open where the match is weak. The size entry is marked missing in some rows and otherwise reads once, few, many or a size class.

v_gene: TRBV6-1
j_gene: TRBJ2-5
d_gene: TRBD2
abundance: -
CDR3nt: TGTGCCAGCAGTGACCAAGGACTAGTAGGGCAAGAGACCCAGTACTTC
CDR3aa: CASSDQGLVGQETQYF

v_gene: TRBV19
j_gene: TRBJ2-3
d_gene: TRBD1
abundance: -
CDR3nt: TGTGCCAGTAGTGGACAGGGAACCCCGAGCACAGATACGCAGTATTTT
CDR3aa: CASSGQGTPSTDTQYF

v_gene: TRBV5-1
j_gene: TRBJ2-7
d_gene: -
abundance: -
CDR3nt: TGCGCCAGCAGCTTTAGACAGTCTTCCTACGAGCAGTACTTC
CDR3aa: CASSFRQSSYEQYF

v_gene: TRBV28
j_gene: TRBJ2-7
d_gene: TRBD1
abundance: -
CDR3nt: TGTGCCAGCAGTCTCTTCGGGACAGGGCTCTACGAGCAGTACTTC
CDR3aa: CASSLFGTGLYEQYF

v_gene: TRBV20-1
j_gene: TRBJ2-5
d_gene: -
abundance: -
CDR3nt: TGCAGTGCAACTCAAGTGGAGACCCAGTACTTC
CDR3aa: CSATQVETQYF

v_gene: TRBV9
j_gene: TRBJ2-1
d_gene: -
abundance: -
CDR3nt: TGTGCCAGCAGCGAGTTACAGGGAAGGTACAATGAGCAGTTCTTC
CDR3aa: CASSELQGRYNEQFF

v_gene: TRBV18
j_gene: TRBJ2-7
d_gene: -
abundance: -
CDR3nt: TGTGCCAGCTCACCAAAAGGACTGAGCGAGCAGTACTTC
CDR3aa: CASSPKGLSEQYF

v_gene: TRBV9
j_gene: TRBJ2-1
d_gene: -
abundance: -
CDR3nt: TGTGCCAGCAGCGACCGGGAGGGCAGGGGGTACAATGAGCAGTTCTTC
CDR3aa: CASSDREGRGYNEQFF

v_gene: TRBV4-1
j_gene: TRBJ2-2
d_gene: TRBD1
abundance: -
CDR3nt: TGCGCCAGCAGCCCTGGGACAGCGAACACCGGGGAGCTGTTTTTT
CDR3aa: CASSPGTANTGELFF

v_gene: TRBV20-1
j_gene: TRBJ2-7
d_gene: -
abundance: -
CDR3nt: TGCAGTGCATACTACTACGAGCAGTACTTC
CDR3aa: CSAYYYEQYF

v_gene: TRBV20-1
j_gene: TRBJ1-1
d_gene: -
abundance: -
CDR3nt: TGCAGTGGAACGGTGTACACTGAAGCTTTCTTT
CDR3aa: CSGTVYTEAFF

v_gene: TRBV15
j_gene: TRBJ2-7
d_gene: TRBD1
abundance: once
CDR3nt: TGTGCCACCAGCAGAACCGGGACAGGGATTCTCGACGAGCAGTACTTC
CDR3aa: CATSRTGTGILDEQYF

v_gene: TRBV10-1
j_gene: TRBJ2-7
d_gene: TRBD2
abundance: -
CDR3nt: TGCGCCAGCAGTGTTCAGCGGGGCTTATCCTACGAGCAGTACTTC
CDR3aa: CASSVQRGLSYEQYF

v_gene: TRBV7-9
j_gene: TRBJ2-7
d_gene: -
abundance: -
CDR3nt: TGTGCCAGCAGCCGTACACTGGGGGGTCCCACCAAATACGAGCAGTACTTC
CDR3aa: CASSRTLGGPTKYEQYF

v_gene: TRBV6-5
j_gene: TRBJ2-7
d_gene: TRBD1
abundance: -
CDR3nt: TGTGCCAGCAGTTACTCGTGGGACAGAGTATGGGACGAGCAGTACTTC
CDR3aa: CASSYSWDRVWDEQYF

v_gene: TRBV7-2
j_gene: TRBJ2-5
d_gene: TRBD2
abundance: -
CDR3nt: TGTGCCAGCAGCCTTAGACTAGCGGGAGAAGGTGAGACCCAGTACTTC
CDR3aa: CASSLRLAGEGETQYF

v_gene: TRBV14
j_gene: TRBJ2-7
d_gene: -
abundance: -
CDR3nt: TGTGCCAGCAGCCGGCGGGTCCCGTCGGGTCGGCCCTACGAGCAGTACTTC
CDR3aa: CASSRRVPSGRPYEQYF

v_gene: TRBV7-2
j_gene: TRBJ2-7
d_gene: TRBD2
abundance: once
CDR3nt: TGTGCCAGCAGCTTGACTAGCGGGGGGATAAGCTCCTACGAGCAGTACTTC
CDR3aa: CASSLTSGGISSYEQYF

v_gene: TRBV5-8
j_gene: TRBJ2-3
d_gene: -
abundance: -
CDR3nt: TGTGCCAGCAGCTTGGGTCAGGGAAACACAGATACGCAGTATTTT
CDR3aa: CASSLGQGNTDTQYF

v_gene: TRBV29-1
j_gene: TRBJ1-1
d_gene: -
abundance: -
CDR3nt: TGCAGCGAAGGGGGTGGGTGGGACACTGAAGCTTTCTTT
CDR3aa: CSEGGGWDTEAFF

v_gene: TRBV19
j_gene: TRBJ1-1
d_gene: -
abundance: -
CDR3nt: TGTGCCAGTAGTCAGTGGAACAGGGTCGCTTCTGAAGCTTTCTTT
CDR3aa: CASSQWNRVASEAFF

v_gene: TRBV7-2
j_gene: TRBJ2-7
d_gene: -
abundance: -
CDR3nt: TGTGCCAGCAGCACCAGGACGGGGGACTACGAGCAGTACTTC
CDR3aa: CASSTRTGDYEQYF

v_gene: TRBV25-1
j_gene: TRBJ1-1
d_gene: -
abundance: -
CDR3nt: TGTGCCAGCAGTGACGGTCGGGGGAAGAGAACTGAAGCTTTCTTT
CDR3aa: CASSDGRGKRTEAFF

v_gene: TRBV11-2
j_gene: TRBJ1-4
d_gene: -
abundance: -
CDR3nt: TGTGCCAGCAGCCCGCACCAGGCTAATGAAAAACTGTTTTTT
CDR3aa: CASSPHQANEKLFF

v_gene: TRBV20-1
j_gene: TRBJ2-5
d_gene: -
abundance: -
CDR3nt: TGCAGTGCTAGTCCTGAAGAGACCCAGTACTTC
CDR3aa: CSASPEETQYF

v_gene: TRBV14
j_gene: TRBJ2-5
d_gene: -
abundance: -
CDR3nt: TGTGCCAGCAGCCAAGACAGGGAAGAGACCCAGTACTTC
CDR3aa: CASSQDREETQYF

v_gene: TRBV7-9
j_gene: TRBJ2-5
d_gene: TRBD2
abundance: -
CDR3nt: TGTGCCAGCAGCCGAGGGACTAGCGGGTTCCAAGAGACCCAGTACTTC
CDR3aa: CASSRGTSGFQETQYF

v_gene: TRBV2
j_gene: TRBJ1-3
d_gene: -
abundance: -
CDR3nt: TGTGCCAGCAGTGAAAGGACAGAAGATGGAAACACCATATATTTT
CDR3aa: CASSERTEDGNTIYF

v_gene: TRBV2
j_gene: TRBJ2-1
d_gene: TRBD2
abundance: -
CDR3nt: TGTGCCAGCACCAAGACTAGCGGGAGCGGGGCTGAGCAGTTCTTC
CDR3aa: CASTKTSGSGAEQFF

v_gene: TRBV4-2
j_gene: TRBJ2-1
d_gene: TRBD2
abundance: -
CDR3nt: TGTGCCAGCAGCCAAATAGCGGGAGGGCCTTACAATGAGCAGTTCTTC
CDR3aa: CASSQIAGGPYNEQFF

v_gene: TRBV7-2
j_gene: TRBJ2-2
d_gene: -
abundance: -
CDR3nt: TGTGCCAGCAGCCCCCGGGTCACCGGGGAGCTGTTTTTT
CDR3aa: CASSPRVTGELFF

v_gene: TRBV28
j_gene: TRBJ2-5
d_gene: -
abundance: once
CDR3nt: TGTGCCAGCAGTTTAGCGGGAGAGACCCAGTACTTC
CDR3aa: CASSLAGETQYF

v_gene: TRBV28
j_gene: TRBJ1-4
d_gene: -
abundance: -
CDR3nt: TGTGCCAGCAGTTCATCGAAGACATATTCGGATGAAAAACTGTTTTTT
CDR3aa: CASSSSKTYSDEKLFF

v_gene: TRBV6-1
j_gene: TRBJ1-3
d_gene: TRBD1
abundance: -
CDR3nt: TGTGCCAGCAGTTGGGGACAGGGAAACACCATATATTTT
CDR3aa: CASSWGQGNTIYF

v_gene: TRBV29-1
j_gene: TRBJ2-7
d_gene: TRBD1
abundance: -
CDR3nt: TGCAGCGTTGAGGGCCCACAGGGGGCAGTGGACGAGCAGTACTTC
CDR3aa: CSVEGPQGAVDEQYF

v_gene: TRBV5-4
j_gene: TRBJ2-3
d_gene: TRBD1
abundance: -
CDR3nt: TGTGCCAGCAGAACAGGGGTCTACACAGATACGCAGTATTTT
CDR3aa: CASRTGVYTDTQYF

v_gene: TRBV28
j_gene: TRBJ1-2
d_gene: TRBD1
abundance: -
CDR3nt: TGTGCCAGCAGTTTAGGACAGGGGCCTGGCTACACCTTC
CDR3aa: CASSLGQGPGYTF

v_gene: TRBV7-3
j_gene: TRBJ2-3
d_gene: TRBD2
abundance: -
CDR3nt: TGTGCCAGCAGCTCGTTAGCGGGAGATATGCAGTATTTT
CDR3aa: CASSSLAGDMQYF

v_gene: TRBV2
j_gene: TRBJ2-1
d_gene: TRBD2
abundance: -
CDR3nt: TGTGCCAGCAGTGGCGGGGGTCCCTACAATGAGCAGTTCTTC
CDR3aa: CASSGGGPYNEQFF

v_gene: TRBV5-1
j_gene: TRBJ2-3
d_gene: -
abundance: once
CDR3nt: TGCGCCAGCAGTTCCGGGACAGGGGTAGCGGGAGAGGAAGATACGCAGTATTTT
CDR3aa: CASSSGTGVAGEEDTQYF

v_gene: TRBV25-1
j_gene: TRBJ2-3
d_gene: TRBD2
abundance: -
CDR3nt: TGTGCCAGCAGTGACCCACAGGACGGGACTAGAGATACGCAGTATTTT
CDR3aa: CASSDPQDGTRDTQYF

v_gene: TRBV2
j_gene: TRBJ1-4
d_gene: -
abundance: -
CDR3nt: TGTGCCAGCAATCTGGGGCGGACGGAAGAAAAACTGTTCTTT
CDR3aa: CASNLGRTEEKLFF

v_gene: TRBV12-5
j_gene: TRBJ1-2
d_gene: TRBD1
abundance: -
CDR3nt: TGTGCTAGTGGTTTGCTGGACAGGGGAGTCTATGGCTACACCTTC
CDR3aa: CASGLLDRGVYGYTF

v_gene: TRBV28
j_gene: TRBJ2-7
d_gene: -
abundance: -
CDR3nt: TGTGCCACTTGGGAGATTATAGCGGATGCGGCCTACGAGCAGTACTTC
CDR3aa: CATWEIIADAAYEQYF

v_gene: TRBV13
j_gene: TRBJ2-3
d_gene: -
abundance: -
CDR3nt: TGTGCCAGCAGCTTAGCGGGACTCACGACGGCAGATACGCAGTATTTT
CDR3aa: CASSLAGLTTADTQYF